These T cell receptor beta chains were read from a single sample in a study of beta chain features in type 1 diabetes. Method: immunoSEQ multiplex PCR; TCRdb's copy keeps in-frame clones and lacks some. The sample includes 350,000 to 450,000 clones, less than 15% seen only once; the top ten take roughly 0.019%. Source material: naive CD4+ T cells from blood. The source of these receptors is a woman aged 18-29 years in good health. Each CDR3 is given with its conserved first and last residue. Fields, in order: D gene, J gene, clone size, V gene, CDR3 DNA, CDR3 protein. D genes are given only for firm matches. For some rows the clone size is stated as once, few or many, or as a class when expanded; others skip it.

NA	TRBJ1-5	few	TRBV28	TGTGCCAGCACCATCCAGGGTTATAGCAATCAGCCCCAGCATTTT	CASTIQGYSNQPQHF
TRBD1	TRBJ2-7	few	TRBV27	TGTGCCAGCAGTCTCGAACGTTACAGGGGGCTCTACGAGCAGTACTTC	CASSLERYRGLYEQYF
TRBD1	TRBJ2-7	NA	TRBV27	TGTGCCAGCAGCTATGGACAGGGGGCAAAGTGGTATTTC	CASSYGQGAKWYF
NA	TRBJ2-5	many	TRBV29-1	TGCAGCGTCCGCGAACGGGGAGGGACCCAGTACTTC	CSVRERGGTQYF
NA	TRBJ1-1	NA	TRBV11-2	TGTGCCAGCAGCTTAGGCTCGGGCACTGAAGCTTTCTTT	CASSLGSGTEAFF
NA	TRBJ1-4	NA	TRBV29-1	TGCAGCGTTGGGGGGGGGAGAGCTAATGAAAAACTGTTTTTT	CSVGGGRANEKLFF
TRBD2	TRBJ2-1	NA	TRBV19	TGTGCCAGTAGTGTTAGGCCTAGCGGGCAGTTCAATGAGCAGTTCTTC	CASSVRPSGQFNEQFF
NA	TRBJ2-3	few	TRBV28	TGTGCCAGCAGTTTACGGTCCCCTGGCACAGATACGCAGTATTTT	CASSLRSPGTDTQYF
NA	TRBJ1-2	NA	TRBV18	TGTGCCAGCTCACCCTCGACAGACAACTATGGCTACACCTTC	CASSPSTDNYGYTF
NA	TRBJ1-2	NA	TRBV19	TGTGCCAGTAGTCCGTGGGACACCCAGACCTCCTTATATGGCTACACCTTC	CASSPWDTQTSLYGYTF
NA	TRBJ2-5	NA	TRBV19	TGTGCCAGTAGTATGACAGACCAAGAGACCCAGTACTTC	CASSMTDQETQYF
NA	TRBJ2-5	NA	TRBV7-2	TGTGCCAGCAGCTTACAGGGAAGGAAAGAGACCCAGTACTTC	CASSLQGRKETQYF
TRBD1	TRBJ1-2	NA	TRBV20-1	TGCAGTGGACAGGGCCAGCATGGCTACACCTTC	CSGQGQHGYTF
TRBD2	TRBJ2-2	NA	TRBV11-2	TGTGCCAGCCGAATGGGCGGGAGGTTGAGCGGGGAGCTGTTTTTT	CASRMGGRLSGELFF
TRBD2	TRBJ2-3	NA	TRBV18	TGTGCCAGCTCACGGACTAGCGGACGCACAGATACGCAGTATTTT	CASSRTSGRTDTQYF
TRBD2	TRBJ2-1	NA	TRBV23-1	TGCGCCAGCAGTCATTGCGGGAGGGCCGCGAATGAGCAGTTCTTC	CASSHCGRAANEQFF
NA	TRBJ1-2	few	TRBV30	TGTGTCATGACGGGCGGGTATGGCTACACCTTC	CVMTGGYGYTF
NA	TRBJ2-2	few	TRBV11-2	TGTGCCAGCTCCCTCACCGGGGAGCTGTTTTTT	CASSLTGELFF
NA	TRBJ2-3	few	TRBV7-7	TGTGCTAGCAGCTTAGCGGCGGAATACACAGATACGCAGTATTTT	CASSLAAEYTDTQYF
TRBD2	TRBJ2-1	NA	TRBV4-2	TGTGCCAGCAGCCAGAGGCTACTAGCGGGAAGCTACAATGAGCAGTTCTTC	CASSQRLLAGSYNEQFF
NA	TRBJ2-7	few	TRBV5-1	TGCGCCAGCAGCTTGGCCGCAGGGGCCTACGAGCAGTACTTC	CASSLAAGAYEQYF
TRBD1	TRBJ1-2	NA	TRBV27	TGTGCCAGCAGTCCAAGACAGGGCTTCGACTATGGCTACACCTTC	CASSPRQGFDYGYTF
TRBD2	TRBJ2-5	NA	TRBV30	TGTGCCTGGAGACTAGCGGGGGGGCGAGAGACCCAGTACTTC	CAWRLAGGRETQYF
NA	TRBJ1-2	few	TRBV9	TGTGCCAGCAGCGGACTAGGGATCCGACTTGGCTACACCTTC	CASSGLGIRLGYTF
TRBD1	TRBJ1-5	NA	TRBV27	TGTGCCAGTAGTACGACAGGGTCAAATCAGCCCCAGCATTTT	CASSTTGSNQPQHF
NA	TRBJ1-2	NA	TRBV6-5	TGTGCCAGCAGTTTAGGCAGCGGATTCTATGGCTACACCTTC	CASSLGSGFYGYTF
NA	TRBJ2-2	NA	TRBV5-1	TGCGCCAGCAGCTTGGATGTGAGAAACACCGGGGAGCTGTTTTTT	CASSLDVRNTGELFF
TRBD1	TRBJ2-2	few	TRBV19	TGTGCCAGTAGAAGGGGACAGGAAGGCGAGCTGTTTTTT	CASRRGQEGELFF
NA	TRBJ2-7	few	TRBV11-2	TGTGCCAGCAGCTTAGGGCCAGGGGATTCCTACGAGCAGTACTTC	CASSLGPGDSYEQYF